The 25 T cell receptor beta chains below were found in one sample sequenced in a study of cytomegalovirus exposure and HLA in healthy donors. Vbeta (60) and Jbeta (13) primers were used in the PCR. This table comes from immunoSEQ multiplex PCR, and its TCRdb copy is limited to in-frame clones, with some not included. The sample lists around 200,000 clones, around four fifths seen once, with about 1.7% in the top ten. The sample consisted of PBMCs. These receptors were taken from a man between 50 and 59 years old in good health and CMV-seronegative.

The chain uses TRBV7-2 and TRBJ2-5; 7 bases agree with TRBD2. This CDR3 is 15 amino acids long. Germline trimming cut 0 bases from V and 5 bases from J; bases unmatched to any gene: 6. Germline assignment: CDR1 SGHTA and CDR2 FQGNSA. Here the CDR3 reads CASSLALAVRETQYF. The CDR3 nucleotides read TGTGCCAGCAGCTTAGCGCTAGCGGTACGCGAGACCCAGTACTTC.

This clone appeared a few times. V gene TRBV5-6 combines with J gene TRBJ1-2; TRBD1 matches 8 bases. Germline values: CDR1 SGHDT, CDR2 YYEEEE. The CDR3 length is 16 residues. V lost 4 bases, J lost 2 bases, and 10 bases stayed unmatched. The DNA for the CDR3 is TGTGCCAGCAGCGCGGGGACAGGCGGCGGGAACTATGGCTACACCTTC. It encodes CASSAGTGGGNYGYTF.

The chain links TRBV19 to TRBJ2-3; tentative D call: TRBD2 (6 bases). The CDR3 is made up of 13 amino acids. Germline loops: CDR1 LNHDA, CDR2 SQIVND (reference sequence). V lost 7 bases to trimming and J lost 1 base, with 9 bases between them. CDR3 residues: CASTDYRTDTQYF. The CDR3 bases are TGTGCCAGTACGGACTACCGCACAGATACGCAGTATTTT.

The V call is TRBV7-9, the J call TRBJ2-3; 8 positions agree with TRBD2. Looked up from germline, CDR1 is SEHNR and CDR2 is FQNEAQ (reference sequence). Trimming cost V 5 bases and J 5 bases; bases outside gene matches: 9. The CDR3 loop spans 15 amino acids. The CDR3 reads CASSPGAGVLDTQYF. The CDR3 DNA sequence: TGTGCCAGCAGCCCGGGAGCGGGAGTCCTAGATACGCAGTATTTT.

The CDR3 DNA reads TGTGCCAGCAGCTTGGCCGGACTGCAAGAGACCCAGTACTTC. Translation gives CASSLAGLQETQYF. This sequence joins TRBV5-4 and TRBJ2-5; a possible D gene is TRBD2 (5 bases). The CDR3 has 14 amino acids. Trimming took 0 bases from V and 2 from J, leaving 8 bases between them. Germline assignment: CDR1 SGHNT and CDR2 YYREEE (reference sequence).

The chain links TRBV5-4 to TRBJ2-5, with a tentative D call TRBD1 (6 bases). The J call is in doubt because the DNA end fits TRBJ2-7 better. The CDR3 contains 14 residues. Per the germline V gene, CDR1 is SGHNT and CDR2 is YYREEE (reference sequence). The CDR3 region has the DNA TGTGCCAGCAGCTTTTTTCAGGGGTCCTACGAGCAGTACTTC. This codes for CASSFFQGSYEQYF.

The chain carries TRBV19 and TRBJ1-5, with TRBD1 as a possible D gene (6 bases). Trimming removed 7 bases from V and 7 bases from J, with 17 bases in between. The germline gives CDR1 LNHDA, CDR2 SQIVND (reference sequence). The CDR3 has 14 residues. DNA of the CDR3: TGTGCCAGTACCATCCGGGACACTAACCAGCCCCAGCATTTT. The encoded protein is CASTIRDTNQPQHF. Based on the CDR3 plus reference TRBV19 and TRBJ1-5, the full variable domain is DGGITQSPKYLFRKEGQNVTLSCEQNLNHDAMYWYRQDPGQGLRLIYYSQIVNDFQKGDIAEGYSVSREKKESFPLTVTSAQKNPTAFYLCASTIRDTNQPQHFGDGTRLSIL.

There are a few counts of this clone. This chain links TRBV5-6 with TRBJ1-1; no firm D call. Germline V gene data show CDR1 as SGHDT and CDR2 as YYEEEE. This CDR3 has 15 amino acids. Between the trimmed V and J ends, which lost 0 bases and 0 bases, there was a span of 9 bases. DNA of the CDR3: TGTGCCAGCAGCTTGGCTCAGTACCTGAACACTGAAGCTTTCTTT. Translated, it gives CASSLAQYLNTEAFF.

The V gene is TRBV28, the J gene TRBJ1-2, with D maybe TRBD1 (5 bases). This CDR3 comprises 14 residues. Between the trimmed V and J ends, which lost 5 bases and 2 bases, there was a span of 12 bases. In germline, CDR1 is MDHEN, CDR2 SYDVKM. CDR3 sequence (DNA): TGTGCCAGCAGTCCCCGGGACTTAAACTATGGCTACACCTTC. Residues: CASSPRDLNYGYTF.

The genes are TRBV4-1 and TRBJ1-4; TRBD1 aligns across 7 bases. CDR3 length equals 17 residues. Germline lookup yields CDR1 MGHRA and CDR2 YSYEKL. With 1 base clipped from V and 4 bases from J, the junction kept 9 bases outside the gene matches. The CDR3 loop is CASSQGVGGRLNEKLFF. CDR3 sequence (DNA): TGCGCCAGCAGCCAAGGGGTAGGGGGCCGGCTTAATGAAAAACTGTTTTTT.

This clone was counted a single time. This chain joins TRBV5-1 and TRBJ2-5, with TRBD1 matching 7 bases. The CDR3 covers 15 residues. J was trimmed by 5 bases and V by 4 bases; bases with no gene match: 11. The germline V gene encodes CDR1 SGHRS and CDR2 YFSETQ. The CDR3 DNA follows: TGCGCCAGCAGCCGTGACGGCAGGGGGTCGGAGACCCAGTACTTC. Translation gives CASSRDGRGSETQYF. The complete variable domain, with remaining parts taken from reference TRBV5-1 and TRBJ2-5, reads KAGVTQTPRYLIKTRGQQVTLSCSPISGHRSVSWYQQTPGQGLQFLFEYFSETQRNKGNFPGRFSGRQFSNSRSEMNVSTLELGDSALYLCASSRDGRGSETQYFGPGTRLLVL.

Of note for this clone: Other DNA sequences within the sample encode an identical CDR3. V usage is TRBV2 and J usage is TRBJ1-5, with D tentatively TRBD1 (5 bases). The CDR3 has 14 residues. With 2 bases removed from V and 1 base from J, the gap between germline ends came to 6 bases. The germline V gene has CDR1 SNHLY and CDR2 FYNNEI. The CDR3 DNA sequence: TGTGCCAGCAGTGAACAGGGAAGCAATCAGCCCCAGCATTTT. Translated, it gives CASSEQGSNQPQHF.

This clone was recorded a few times. The V and J genes are TRBV19 and TRBJ2-2; D remains ambiguous. The CDR3 is 15 amino acids. With 5 bases removed from V and 0 bases from J, the gap between germline ends came to 10 bases. Germline V CDR1 and CDR2: LNHDA, SQIVND (reference sequence). CDR3 amino acids: CASSLLATNTGELFF. The CDR3 region has the DNA TGTGCCAGTAGTCTCCTGGCCACGAACACCGGGGAGCTGTTTTTT.

The genes are TRBV29-1 and TRBJ2-5; the D gene is possibly TRBD2 (8 bases). This CDR3 is built from 14 residues. The germline V and J ends were trimmed by 6 bases and 5 bases, with 19 bases remaining between them. CDR1 is SQVTM, CDR2 ANQGSEA, per germline. The CDR3 DNA is TGCAGCGTAGCGGGGGCAGGGGGTCCGGAGACCCAGTACTTC. It codes for CSVAGAGGPETQYF.

As concerns this clone: The same CDR3 can be traced to other DNA sequences in this sample. The chain's CDR3 is CASSETSGSYNEQFF. The CDR3 DNA reads TGTGCCAGCAGCGAAACTAGCGGTTCCTACAATGAGCAGTTCTTC. The rearrangement uses TRBV9 and TRBJ2-1; 8 bases agree with TRBD2. The CDR3 is 15 residues long. Germline CDR1 is SGDLS and CDR2 is YYNGEE. Losses at the gene ends were 3 bases for V and 1 base for J; bases not matched to a gene: 3.

This chain links TRBV28 with TRBJ2-7; no firm D call. Germline V gives CDR1 MDHEN, CDR2 SYDVKM. The CDR3 consists of 14 residues. V was trimmed by 7 bases and J by 0 bases, leaving 13 bases between them. The DNA for the CDR3 is TGTGCCAGCACCCGTGTTGGTAGCTCCTACGAGCAGTACTTC. This gives the protein CASTRVGSSYEQYF. Full variable domain (outside the CDR3, taken from reference TRBV28 and TRBJ2-7): DVKVTQSSRYLVKRTGEKVFLECVQDMDHENMFWYRQDPGLGLRLIYFSYDVKMKEKGDIPEGYSVSREKKERFSLILESASTNQTSMYLCASTRVGSSYEQYFGPGTRLTVT.

In its sample, this clone was seen a few times. The chain joins TRBV27 to TRBJ2-7; D call uncertain. The CDR3 is 12 residues long. Germline CDR1 and CDR2: MNHEY and SMNVEV (reference sequence). Trimming pared 8 bases from V and 0 bases from J, leaving 8 bases between. The CDR3 spells CASFTSSYEQYF. CDR3 in DNA: TGTGCCAGCTTTACGAGCTCCTACGAGCAGTACTTC.

The J gene is TRBJ1-4, the V gene TRBV7-2, with D perhaps matching TRBD1 (5 bases). Looked up from germline, CDR1 is SGHTA and CDR2 is FQGNSA. V was clipped by 1 base and J by 7 bases, with 13 bases between them. The CDR3 sequence is 15 residues long. For the CDR3, the DNA is TGTGCCAGCAGCTTAGACCGCGGGGCCAGTGAAAAACTGTTTTTT. As protein: CASSLDRGASEKLFF. Full variable domain (missing parts from reference TRBV7-2 and TRBJ1-4): GAGVSQSPSNKVTEKGKDVELRCDPISGHTALYWYRQSLGQGLEFLIYFQGNSAPDKSGLPSDRFSAERTGGSVSTLTIQRTQQEDSAVYLCASSLDRGASEKLFFGSGTQLSVL.

The V and J genes are TRBV11-2 and TRBJ2-1, with D unresolved. CDR3 size: 12 residues. The V end was cut by 2 bases, the J end by 5 bases, with 4 bases between. CDR1 is SGHAT and CDR2 is FQNNGV in the germline V gene. Here the CDR3 DNA reads TGTGCCAGCAGCTTACCCGACAATGAGCAGTTCTTC. It specifies CASSLPDNEQFF.

The chain employs TRBV27 and TRBJ2-3, with D possibly TRBD1 on 6 matching bases. Trimming cost V 5 bases and J 6 bases, with 9 bases left between them. Germline V lookup: CDR1 MNHEY, CDR2 SMNVEV (reference sequence). The CDR3 has 12 residues. The CDR3, as DNA: TGTGCCAGCAGTCAAACAGGGGATACGCAGTATTTT. Its translation: CASSQTGDTQYF.

The rearrangement links TRBV11-2 to TRBJ2-3; D remains ambiguous. V was clipped by 1 base and J by 4 bases, with 12 bases between them. This CDR3 contains 15 residues. Per the germline V gene, CDR1 is SGHAT and CDR2 is FQNNGV. CDR3 protein: CASSLVSSRPDTQYF. The CDR3 nucleotides are TGTGCCAGCAGCTTAGTAAGTTCGAGGCCAGATACGCAGTATTTT.

CDR3 amino acids: CASRPGTGIYEQYF. The CDR3 nucleotides read TGCGCCAGCAGACCCGGGACAGGGATCTACGAGCAGTACTTC. This chain joins TRBV10-2 and TRBJ2-7; 9 bases are shared with TRBD1. Germline lookup yields CDR1 WSHSY and CDR2 SAAADI. The trim removed 6 bases at V and 3 bases at J, leaving 6 bases unmatched. There are 14 residues in the CDR3.

The chain uses TRBV11-2 and TRBJ2-7; the D gene is possibly TRBD2 (6 bases). Germline CDR1 is SGHAT and CDR2 is FQNNGV. V lost 1 base and J lost 5, with 15 bases in between. CDR3 size: 15 residues. This CDR3 is CASSLAGLPSHEQYF. In DNA form, the CDR3 reads TGTGCCAGCAGCTTAGCCGGACTACCTTCCCACGAGCAGTACTTC.

This rearrangement joins TRBV11-3 to TRBJ2-1; the D gene is possibly TRBD2 (6 bases). The germline V gene encodes CDR1 SGHNT and CDR2 YENEEA. There are 12 residues in the CDR3. Trimming removed 5 bases at V and 10 bases at J, with 12 bases between. Here the CDR3 DNA reads TGTGCCAGCAGCCTAACTAGCCACGAGCAGTTCTTC. Its protein is CASSLTSHEQFF.

V and J are TRBV27 and TRBJ2-7; TRBD1 matches 8 bases. With 5 bases clipped from V and 5 bases from J, the junction kept 5 bases outside the gene matches. The CDR3 runs 13 residues. Looked up from germline, CDR1 is MNHEY and CDR2 is SMNVEV (reference sequence). The CDR3 here is CASSTRTGNEQYF. Written as DNA, the CDR3 is TGTGCCAGCAGTACTCGGACAGGGAACGAGCAGTACTTC.